The clone carrying this TCR beta chain was observed a few times. Its specificity is not known. These data are taken from a study of T-cell memory formation after mild COVID-19. TCR alpha and TCR beta cDNA libraries carrying sample barcodes and UMIs came from 5'RACE with constant-segment primers. TCRdb called the 5' RACE reads again in MiXCR, with one record for every CDR3 protein. The table records some 350,000 distinct CDR3 sequences, more than 15% of them present only once. Study-wide results and limits: Pre-infection memory held some responding clones, suggesting pre-existing cross-reactive T cells responded.

The source material was PBMCs or a T cell subset sorted from them (not recorded which). This clonotype was sampled from a man younger than 30 who had mild COVID-19 (a few samples of this study predate the infection). Cell type and time point are not known.

This CDR3 is CASREEAGDYNEQFF. CDR3 nucleotides: TGCGCCAGCAGGGAGGAGGCGGGGGACTACAATGAGCAGTTCTTC. The gene calls are TRBV10-2 and TRBJ2-1, with TRBD2 matching over 7 bases. The CDR3 totals 15 residues. In germline, CDR1 is WSHSY, CDR2 SAAADI. The ends lost 6 bases at V and 3 bases at J; junction bases unmatched: 8.